Sequencing of this T cell receptor beta chain was carried out in a study of identical twins. There are a few counts of this clonotype. Template switching added a universal primer site, and cDNA bore unique molecular identifiers. TCRdb reprocessed the 5' RACE reads via MiXCR and lists one record per CDR3 protein. The profile shows nearly 900,000 distinct CDR3 sequences, roughly an eighth of them singletons. This sample also appeared in a second study, on yellow fever vaccine responses in identical twins.

This receptor was identified in a woman under 30 in good health. The sequenced sample was PBMCs.

In nucleotides, the CDR3 is TGTGCCAGCACCCTGGGGGGGGGCCGAGATACGCAGTATTTT. This gives the protein CASTLGGGRDTQYF. V gene TRBV28 combines with J gene TRBJ2-3, with D possibly being TRBD2 (7 bases). V was clipped by 7 bases and J by 5 bases, with 16 bases between them. Per the germline V gene, CDR1 is MDHEN and CDR2 is SYDVKM. The CDR3 loop spans 14 amino acids.